This T cell receptor (beta chain) comes out of a study of blood T cell repertoires in COVID-19 (dated by TCRdb to 2018 to 2021). Regarding the research as a whole: Samples covering the acute and convalescent phases of COVID-19 were provided by collaborators in the United States, Italy and Spain. The samples were drawn from the first 160 participants of the ongoing ImmuneRACE study and from over 950 subjects provided by 6 global collaborators. The repertoires were released in a freely available public database intended as a resource for research on the immune response to SARS-CoV-2. A de-identified subject ID, COVID-19 status, age in years and sex were almost always included in the sample metadata. The material from the prospective study consisted of cDNA or gDNA derived from T cells, B-cell-depleted T cells, or PBMCs. Where HLA class I and class II types were available, the types were taken from metadata supplied by the sample provider, not from assay-based typing. Deeply sampled blood TCRbeta repertoires from subjects exposed to, actively infected with, or recovered from COVID-19 were included in the dataset.

Results the study describes overall, beyond this receptor: The quantity of clinical and demographic metadata differed by source and by participant and was supplied without curation.

The CDR3 goes from the cysteine to the phenylalanine over 15 residues. The sequence is cut down to CDR3 DNA, 45 bases in frame from base 1. Relative to germline, V is missing 2 bases and J is missing 2 bases, with 4 bases of the junction outside any gene match. The germline V gene encodes CDR1 SGHRS and CDR2 YFSETQ. Whole blood was collected in K2EDTA tubes by collaborating institutions according to the institutions' own protocols. Collaborator samples were shipped for TCRbeta analysis as frozen whole blood, isolated PBMCs, or DNA extracted from either sample type. TCRbeta CDR3 regions were amplified from genomic DNA by means of the immunoSEQ Assay, a bias-controlled multiplex PCR. The source study handled its data this way. Nucleated cell counts per sample were estimated from amplification of reference gene primers within the assay. Sequence reads were collapsed and filtered to measure the absolute abundance of every unique TCRbeta CDR3 rearrangement. For each sample, productive Simpson clonality was calculated as the square root of Simpson's diversity index across productive rearrangements. Here the immuneACCESS table is served through TCRdb, limited to in-frame sequences with V and J called. Missing clones are a known gap in these copies; in checked studies unresolved V genes cover under half, and the rest lacks a known reason. For V, J and clone size, that table is used; D and trimming come from the DNA. Across this sample there are under 250,000 clones, with around 82% seen only once. Of the sample, about 12% falls within the top ten clones.

On this clone: This clone's antigen is unknown. Nothing much larger sits one base from this clone, and base qualities are not available.

The sequenced sample was peripheral blood. This chain is built from TRBV5-1 and TRBJ1-5, with 7 bases in between that match TRBD1. The TCR originated in a woman aged 40 to 50 with acute or convalescent COVID-19. CDR3 protein: CASSFTGEGNQPQHF. Here is the DNA: TGCGCCAGCAGCTTCACAGGGGAAGGCAATCAGCCCCAGCATTTT.